The clone carrying this T cell receptor (beta chain) has more than one count but fewer than ten. Its antigen is not identified. The sample belongs to a study of Ad26.COV2.S vaccination and SARS-CoV-2 variants. The CDR3 is 14 amino acids. Germline trimming cut 0 bases from V and 7 bases from J; bases unmatched to any gene: 5. CDR1 LGHDT and CDR2 YNNKEL come from the germline V gene (reference sequence). TCRdb keeps only in-frame clones here, not all; method: immunoSEQ multiplex PCR. The data hold tens of thousands of clones, with roughly 84% observed a single time. Regarding the study as a whole: Placebo recipients and vaccine recipients were similar in non-spike TCR breadth. Higher spike-specific TCR breadth was found in vaccine recipients than in placebo recipients. Using TCR breadth and depth analyses may have led to underestimated total T cell responses. A substantial breadth of spike-specific CD8+ and CD4+ T cell responses after vaccination has been reported.

This chain joins TRBV3-1 (or the pseudogene TRBV3-2) and TRBJ1-1; 7 bases match TRBD1. The sequence was collected from a human donor who had recovered from COVID-19. The source material was peripheral blood, sampled after recovery from COVID-19. Written as DNA, the CDR3 is TGTGCCAGCAGCCAAGAGGACAGGACAGATGAAGCTTTCTTT. Its translation: CASSQEDRTDEAFF.